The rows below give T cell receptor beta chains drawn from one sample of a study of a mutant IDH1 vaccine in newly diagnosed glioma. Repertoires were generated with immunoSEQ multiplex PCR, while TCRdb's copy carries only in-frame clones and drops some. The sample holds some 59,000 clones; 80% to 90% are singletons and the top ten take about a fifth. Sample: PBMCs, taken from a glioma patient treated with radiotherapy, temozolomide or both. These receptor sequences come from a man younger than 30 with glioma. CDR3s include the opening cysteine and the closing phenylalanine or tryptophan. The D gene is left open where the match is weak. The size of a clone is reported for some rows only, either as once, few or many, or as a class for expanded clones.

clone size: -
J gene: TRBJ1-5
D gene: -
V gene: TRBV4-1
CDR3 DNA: TGCGCCAGCAGCCAAGATAGACGTAGCAATCAGCCCCAGCATTTT
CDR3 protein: CASSQDRRSNQPQHF

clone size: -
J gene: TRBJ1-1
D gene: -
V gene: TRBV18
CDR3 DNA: TGTGCCAGCTCACCAAGTCCCGCCGCTGAAGCTTTCTTT
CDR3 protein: CASSPSPAAEAFF

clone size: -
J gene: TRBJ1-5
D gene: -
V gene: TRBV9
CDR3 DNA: TGTGCCAGCAGCGTAGGGCCTGGGAGCAATCAGCCCCAGCATTTT
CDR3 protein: CASSVGPGSNQPQHF

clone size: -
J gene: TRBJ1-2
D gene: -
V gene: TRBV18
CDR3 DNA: TGTGCCAGCTCACCCTCAACCACAACGACGGGTGGCTACACCTTC
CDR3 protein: CASSPSTTTTGGYTF

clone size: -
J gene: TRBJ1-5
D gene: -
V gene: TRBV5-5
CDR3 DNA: TGTGCCCGCGTGGTAAGGAGCTGTCCTGGGTATAGCAATCAGCCCCAGCATTTT
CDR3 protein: CARVVRSCPGYSNQPQHF

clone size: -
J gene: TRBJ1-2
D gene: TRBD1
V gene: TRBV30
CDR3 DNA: TGTGCCTGGAGTCTTGGATGGCCGGGACAGGGTGAGGGCTACACCTTC
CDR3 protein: CAWSLGWPGQGEGYTF

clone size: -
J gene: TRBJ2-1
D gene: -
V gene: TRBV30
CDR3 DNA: TGTGCCTGGAGTGTACGAGTCAATGAGCAGTTCTTC
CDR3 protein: CAWSVRVNEQFF

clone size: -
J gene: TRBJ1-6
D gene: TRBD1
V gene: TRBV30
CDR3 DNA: TGTGCCTGGAGTACGGGGACAGGGAATTCACCCCTCCACTTT
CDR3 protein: CAWSTGTGNSPLHF

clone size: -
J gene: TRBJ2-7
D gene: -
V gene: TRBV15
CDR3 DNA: TGTGCCACCAGCAAAAGGACGTCCCATTACGAGCAGTACTTC
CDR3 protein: CATSKRTSHYEQYF

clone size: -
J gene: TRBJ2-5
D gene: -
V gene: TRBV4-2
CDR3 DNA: TGTGCCACCCGGGACTTCCAAGAGACCCAGTACTTC
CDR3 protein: CATRDFQETQYF

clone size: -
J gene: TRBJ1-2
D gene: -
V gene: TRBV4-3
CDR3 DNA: TGCGCCAGCACCAAAGCCCAGGGTTACTCTGGCTACACCTTC
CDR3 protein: CASTKAQGYSGYTF

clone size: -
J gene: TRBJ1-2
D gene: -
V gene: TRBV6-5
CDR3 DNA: TGTGCCAGCAGGGACAGTGCTAACTATGGCTACACCTTC
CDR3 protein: CASRDSANYGYTF

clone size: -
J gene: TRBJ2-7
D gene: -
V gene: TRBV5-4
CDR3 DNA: TGTGCCAGCAGCTCAGACAGCTACGAGCAGTACTTC
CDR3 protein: CASSSDSYEQYF

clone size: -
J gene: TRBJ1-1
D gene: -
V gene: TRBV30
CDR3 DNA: TGTGCCTGGACTTCCCCAGGGGCTGGCACTGAAGCTTTCTTT
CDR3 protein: CAWTSPGAGTEAFF

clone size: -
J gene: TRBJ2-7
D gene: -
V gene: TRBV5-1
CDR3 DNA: TGCGCCAGCAGCTTGGAGGGCAGTTCCGTGCAGTACTTC
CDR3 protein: CASSLEGSSVQYF

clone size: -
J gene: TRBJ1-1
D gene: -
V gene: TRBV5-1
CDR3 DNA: TGCGCCAGCAGCTTGTTAGGAAACACTGAAGCTTTCTTT
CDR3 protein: CASSLLGNTEAFF

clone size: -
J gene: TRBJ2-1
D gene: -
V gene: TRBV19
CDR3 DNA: TGTGCCACTCGGCCCGGGGGCAATGAGCAGTTCTTC
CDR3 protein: CATRPGGNEQFF

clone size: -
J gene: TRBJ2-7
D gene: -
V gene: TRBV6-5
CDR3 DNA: TGTGCCAGCAGTGGTACTAGAATCGGCGAGCAGTACTTC
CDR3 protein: CASSGTRIGEQYF

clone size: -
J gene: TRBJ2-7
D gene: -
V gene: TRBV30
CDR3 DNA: TGTGCCTGGAGTGTACAGGGCGAGCAGTACTTC
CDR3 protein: CAWSVQGEQYF

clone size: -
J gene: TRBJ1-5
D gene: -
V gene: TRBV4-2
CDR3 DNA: TGTGCCAGCAGCCCCACGGAAGGGGAACTAGGTAGCAATCAGCCCCAGCATTTT
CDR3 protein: CASSPTEGELGSNQPQHF

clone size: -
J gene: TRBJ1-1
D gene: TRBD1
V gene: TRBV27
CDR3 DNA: TGTGCCAGCAGTTTACTTGCCGGGACAGTTGAAGCTTTCTTT
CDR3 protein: CASSLLAGTVEAFF

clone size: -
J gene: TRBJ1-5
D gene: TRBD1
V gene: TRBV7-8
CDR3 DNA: TGTGCCAGCAGCTTAGCGAAAGGTCAGGGGGGAAGCAATCAGCCCCAGCATTTT
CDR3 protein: CASSLAKGQGGSNQPQHF

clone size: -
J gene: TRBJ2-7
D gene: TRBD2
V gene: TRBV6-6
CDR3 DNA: TGTGCCAGCAGTTTTTTAGCGGGAGGGATCTACGAGCAGTACTTC
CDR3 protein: CASSFLAGGIYEQYF

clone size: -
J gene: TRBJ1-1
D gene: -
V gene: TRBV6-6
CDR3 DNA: TGTGCCAGCAGTGGCATGGGGAACACTGAAGCTTTCTTT
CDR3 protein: CASSGMGNTEAFF

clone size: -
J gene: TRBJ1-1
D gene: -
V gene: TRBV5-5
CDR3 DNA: TGTGCCAGCAGCTTGTTCGGTGGAGGGGGTAACACTGAAGCTTTCTTT
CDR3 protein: CASSLFGGGGNTEAFF

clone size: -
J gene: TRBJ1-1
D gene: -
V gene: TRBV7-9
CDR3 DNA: TGTGCCAGCAGCCGTGGGGGGGGCTTAGGTACTGAAGCTTTCTTT
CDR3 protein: CASSRGGGLGTEAFF

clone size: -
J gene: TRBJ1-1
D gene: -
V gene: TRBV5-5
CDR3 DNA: TGTGCCAGCAGCTCAATATGGGGGGCAGGAGAGTGGACTGAAGCTTTCTTT
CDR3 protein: CASSSIWGAGEWTEAFF

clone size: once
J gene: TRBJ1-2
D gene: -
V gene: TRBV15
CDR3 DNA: TGTGCCACCAGCAGAGACTACCTCAGGGATAACTATGGCTACACCTTC
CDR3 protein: CATSRDYLRDNYGYTF

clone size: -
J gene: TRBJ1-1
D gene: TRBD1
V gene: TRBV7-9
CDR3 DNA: TGTGCCAGCAGCTTAGTGCAGGGGGCGAACACTGAAGCTTTCTTT
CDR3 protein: CASSLVQGANTEAFF

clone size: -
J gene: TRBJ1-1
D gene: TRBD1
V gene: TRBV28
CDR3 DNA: TGTGCCAGCCCCGACAGGGTCACTGAAGCTTTCTTT
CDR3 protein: CASPDRVTEAFF

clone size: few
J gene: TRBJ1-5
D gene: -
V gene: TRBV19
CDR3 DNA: TGTGCCAGTAGTATGAGGGCTGCTAGCAATCAGCCCCAGCATTTT
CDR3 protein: CASSMRAASNQPQHF

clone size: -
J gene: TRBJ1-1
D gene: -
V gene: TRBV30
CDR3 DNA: TGTGCCTGGAGTAGGGACTCACTTATGAACACTGAAGCTTTCTTT
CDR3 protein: CAWSRDSLMNTEAFF

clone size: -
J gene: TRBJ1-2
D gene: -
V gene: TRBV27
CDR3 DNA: TGTGCCAGCAGTTTTTTGGATGCTAACTATGGCTACACCTTC
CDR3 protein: CASSFLDANYGYTF

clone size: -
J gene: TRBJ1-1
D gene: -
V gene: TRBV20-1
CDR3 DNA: TGCAGTGCTAGCGCACTTGGAGGGGCTTTCTTT
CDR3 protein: CSASALGGAFF

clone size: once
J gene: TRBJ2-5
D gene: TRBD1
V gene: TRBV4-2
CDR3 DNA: TGTGCCAGCAGCTACGGACAGGGACGACAAGAGACCCAGTACTTC
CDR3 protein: CASSYGQGRQETQYF

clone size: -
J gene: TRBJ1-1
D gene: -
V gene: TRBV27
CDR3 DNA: TGTGCCAGCAGTTTAGACAGAACCACTGAAGCTTTCTTT
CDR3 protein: CASSLDRTTEAFF

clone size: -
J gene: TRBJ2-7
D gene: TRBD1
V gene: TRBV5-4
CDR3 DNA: TGTGCCAGCAGCTGGGACAGGGGACCCTACGAGCAGTACTTC
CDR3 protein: CASSWDRGPYEQYF

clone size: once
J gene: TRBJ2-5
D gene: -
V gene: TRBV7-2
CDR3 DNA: TGTGCCAGCAGCAAGGACAGACAAGAGACCCAGTACTTC
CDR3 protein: CASSKDRQETQYF

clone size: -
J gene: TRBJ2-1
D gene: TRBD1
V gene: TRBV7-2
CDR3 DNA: TGTGCCAGCAGCCTTGACCGGGACAGGGGCATCTACAATGAGCAGTTCTTC
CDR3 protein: CASSLDRDRGIYNEQFF

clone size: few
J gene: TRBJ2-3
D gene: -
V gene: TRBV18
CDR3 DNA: TGTGCCAGCTCACCAGGGCGACGGGTCACAGATACGCAGTATTTT
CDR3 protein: CASSPGRRVTDTQYF

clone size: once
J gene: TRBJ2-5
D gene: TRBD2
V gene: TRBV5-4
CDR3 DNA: TGTGCCAGCAGCTCCCGCTTGGGGGGGGAGACCCAGTACTTC
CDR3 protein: CASSSRLGGETQYF

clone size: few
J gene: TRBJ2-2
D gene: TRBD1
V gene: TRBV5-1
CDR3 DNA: TGCGCCAGCAGCTTCCGGACAGGAGACACCGGGGAGCTGTTTTTT
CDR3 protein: CASSFRTGDTGELFF

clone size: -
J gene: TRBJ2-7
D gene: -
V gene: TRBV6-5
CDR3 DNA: TGTGCCAGCAGTTACTCGATCTACTACGAGCAGTACTTC
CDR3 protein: CASSYSIYYEQYF

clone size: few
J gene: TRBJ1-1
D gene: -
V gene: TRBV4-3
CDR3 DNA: TGCGCCAGCAGCCAAGTGGATATGCGGGGGAGTGGAGCTTTCTTT
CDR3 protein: CASSQVDMRGSGAFF

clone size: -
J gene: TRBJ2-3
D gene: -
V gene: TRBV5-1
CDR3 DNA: TGCGCCAGCAGCTTGGACATTTTCACAGATACGCAGTATTTT
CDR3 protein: CASSLDIFTDTQYF

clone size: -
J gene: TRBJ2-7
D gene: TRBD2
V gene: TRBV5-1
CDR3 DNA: TGCGCCAGCAGCTTGGTTTCTAGCGGGGTGTCGTACGAGCAGTACTTC
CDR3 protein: CASSLVSSGVSYEQYF